This entry lists 22 T cell receptor beta chains sequenced from one sample in a study of CD8+ T cells in alopecia areata. Investigators isolated RNA and reverse transcribed it into cDNA to act as the sequencing template. Clones were sequenced by immunoSEQ multiplex PCR, and TCRdb holds only the in-frame ones, with some missing. The sample records about 150,000 clones, over 80% being singletons. This sample comprised CD8+ T cells sorted from blood, obtained at week 0. The receptor source for this set is a human donor with alopecia areata.

V gene TRBV10-1 combines with J gene TRBJ2-7; tentative D call: TRBD1 (5 bases). Germline CDR1 and CDR2: WNHNN and SYGVQD (reference sequence). This CDR3 contains 13 residues. Trimming removed 3 bases from V and 5 bases from J, with 11 bases in between. The CDR3 DNA reads as TGCGCCAGCAGTGATAGGGGAATGGACGAGCAGTACTTC. Its translation: CASSDRGMDEQYF.

The sample holds a few counts of this clone. J is TRBJ2-3 and V is TRBV27; the match to TRBD2 covers 8 bases. V shed 2 bases, J shed 4 bases, and the junction held 8 bases outside the gene matches. The germline CDR1 and CDR2 sequences are MNHEY and SMNVEV (reference sequence). The CDR3 is 16 residues long. The CDR3 loop reads CASSLGVAGMSDTQYF. The CDR3 DNA reads as TGTGCCAGCAGTTTAGGCGTAGCGGGAATGTCAGATACGCAGTATTTT.

This chain links TRBV6-1 with TRBJ2-3; D is perhaps TRBD2 (5 bases). Germline V CDR1 and CDR2: MNHNS, SASEGT. Trimming stripped 1 base from V and 3 bases from J, with 11 bases between. The CDR3 consists of 15 residues. The CDR3: CASSEVRGGTDTQYF. DNA of the CDR3: TGTGCCAGCAGTGAAGTCCGGGGTGGGACAGATACGCAGTATTTT.

The chain employs TRBV7-9 and TRBJ2-2, with 7 positions matching TRBD1. The germline CDR1 and CDR2 sequences are SEHNR and FQNEAQ (reference sequence). V shed 6 bases, J shed 2 bases, and the junction held 3 bases outside the gene matches. This CDR3 is built from 14 residues. The DNA of the CDR3 is TGTGCCAGCAGGGGGACAGTTAACACCGGGGAGCTGTTTTTT. Its protein product is CASRGTVNTGELFF.

This clone was found once. The CDR3 sequence is CSVEDRTGADTQYF. CDR3 coding DNA: TGCAGCGTTGAAGATCGGACAGGCGCGGATACGCAGTATTTT. The chain couples TRBV29-1 to TRBJ2-3, with TRBD1 matching 7 bases. This CDR3 comprises 14 residues. CDR1 is SQVTM, CDR2 ANQGSEA, per germline. The V gene end was trimmed by 0 bases and the J gene end by 6 bases; junction bases not matched to a gene: 6.

This chain connects TRBV7-9 to TRBJ2-3; the D call may be TRBD1 or TRBD2 (5 bases each). Germline CDR1 and CDR2: SEHNR and FQNEAQ (reference sequence). This CDR3 comprises 14 residues. V lost 4 bases and J 5 bases, leaving 13 bases between the germline ends. The CDR3 nucleotides are TGTGCCAGCAGCTCCGAGGGACGGCGAGATACGCAGTATTTT. Its protein product is CASSSEGRRDTQYF.

The rearrangement uses TRBV5-6 and TRBJ2-1, with 7 nucleotides matching TRBD1. The CDR3 spans 17 residues. V was pared by 4 bases and J by 6 bases, with 16 bases of the junction left unmatched. Germline CDR1 and CDR2: SGHDT and YYEEEE. CDR3 loop: CASSPLPGQEISNEQFF. The DNA for the CDR3 is TGTGCCAGCAGCCCGTTGCCCGGACAGGAAATATCCAATGAGCAGTTCTTC.

The V call is TRBV27, the J call TRBJ2-1; D might be TRBD2 (6 bases). V was clipped by 2 bases and J by 0 bases, with 11 bases between them. Germline V gene lookup returns CDR1 MNHEY and CDR2 SMNVEV (reference sequence). The CDR3 consists of 16 residues. This chain's CDR3 is CASSLSGLNSYNEQFF. The CDR3, as DNA: TGTGCCAGCAGTTTAAGCGGGCTTAACTCCTACAATGAGCAGTTCTTC.

The chain recombines TRBV10-3 with TRBJ1-5; tentatively, D is TRBD1 (6 bases). The ends were cut back, 2 bases at V and 6 bases at J, with 14 bases in the middle. This CDR3 spans 15 amino acids. Germline V CDR1 and CDR2: ENHRY, SYGVKD. CDR3 sequence reads: CAISEVQGFGQPQHF. CDR3 DNA: TGTGCCATCAGTGAGGTACAGGGCTTCGGTCAGCCCCAGCATTTT.

The chain joins TRBV2 to TRBJ2-7, with D maybe TRBD1 (6 bases). This CDR3 comprises 12 residues. The ends were cut back, 7 bases at V and 6 bases at J, with 13 bases in the middle. Germline V gives CDR1 SNHLY, CDR2 FYNNEI. CDR3 bases: TGTGCCAGCAACGGGGACATGAGCGAGCAGTACTTC. Protein sequence: CASNGDMSEQYF. Full variable domain (missing parts from reference TRBV2 and TRBJ2-7): EPEVTQTPSHQVTQMGQEVILRCVPISNHLYFYWYRQILGQKVEFLVSFYNNEISEKSEIFDDQFSVERPDGSNFTLKIRSTKLEDSAMYFCASNGDMSEQYFGPGTRLTVT.

The DNA for the CDR3 is TGTGCCAGCAGCCGAGGACAGGGGGCAGGTGGCTACACCTTC. Translation gives CASSRGQGAGGYTF. This chain links TRBV7-3 with TRBJ1-2, with 11 bases identical to TRBD1. The CDR3 has 14 amino acids. Per the germline V gene, CDR1 is SGHTA and CDR2 is FQGTGA. V shed 5 bases and J 7 bases; nucleotides not matched to a gene: 6.

This chain joins TRBV7-8 and TRBJ2-7; D possibly corresponds to TRBD1 (5 bases). Trimming left V 1 base short and J 4 bases short, with 14 bases between. CDR3 length: 15 residues. Germline values: CDR1 SGHVS, CDR2 FQNEAQ. The CDR3 loop reads CASSLEAGYYYEQYF. The CDR3 DNA reads TGTGCCAGCAGCTTAGAGGCAGGGTACTATTACGAGCAGTACTTC.

In this sample, this clone turned up once. The chain uses TRBV27 and TRBJ2-7; D not resolved. The V and J ends lost 2 bases and 6 bases respectively, with 17 bases between them. CDR1 is MNHEY and CDR2 is SMNVEV in the germline V gene (reference sequence). The CDR3 runs 15 residues. CDR3 DNA: TGTGCCAGCAGTTTAGCTTCCGGCCAAATTCGCGAGCAGTACTTC. It yields the protein CASSLASGQIREQYF.

The chain carries TRBV11-3 and TRBJ2-7, with D perhaps TRBD1 (5 bases). V was clipped by 6 bases and J by 4 bases, with 16 bases between them. The germline gives CDR1 SGHNT, CDR2 YENEEA. The CDR3 runs to 14 residues. CDR3 in amino acids: CASSLGVGRYEQYF. Written as DNA, the CDR3 is TGTGCCAGCAGTCTAGGGGTTGGAAGGTACGAGCAGTACTTC.

The table lists this clone with a count of one. The CDR3 protein is CASSQGRETNEKLFF. The CDR3, as DNA: TGCGCCAGCAGCCAAGGGAGGGAGACTAATGAAAAACTGTTTTTT. The chain carries TRBV4-1 and TRBJ1-4; D not certain. The ends were cut back, 1 base at V and 2 bases at J, with 8 bases in the middle. This CDR3 contains 15 residues. From germline, CDR1 is MGHRA and CDR2 YSYEKL.

The chain links TRBV6-4 to TRBJ2-3; D might be TRBD2 (5 bases). The germline CDR1 and CDR2 sequences are MRHNA and SNTAGT. The V gene lost 5 bases and the J gene lost 2 bases, with 8 bases spanning the gap. This CDR3 has 13 residues. CDR3 sequence: CASSNRDTDTQYF. For the CDR3, the DNA is TGTGCCAGCAGTAACCGGGACACAGATACGCAGTATTTT.

The chain links TRBV9 to TRBJ2-7, with 9 positions matching TRBD2. Germline V gives CDR1 SGDLS, CDR2 YYNGEE. With V trimmed by 0 bases and J by 0 bases, 4 bases remained unmatched. The CDR3 has 16 amino acids. The chain's CDR3 is CASSVGLAGPSYEQYF. CDR3 DNA: TGTGCCAGCAGCGTAGGCCTAGCGGGGCCCTCCTACGAGCAGTACTTC.

In this sample, this clone turned up a few times. The chain has TRBV2 and TRBJ2-6, with D perhaps matching TRBD1 or TRBD2 (5 bases each). Trimming shortened V by 8 bases and J by 1 base, and 6 bases separated the two germline ends. CDR3 size: 13 residues. Germline V gene lookup returns CDR1 SNHLY and CDR2 FYNNEI. DNA for the CDR3: TGTGCCAGCTGGGGGTCTGGGGCCAACGTCCTGACTTTC. Translating it yields CASWGSGANVLTF.

This clone was observed many times. The CDR3 region is CASSMPPGTGETQYF. The CDR3 DNA sequence: TGTGCCAGTAGTATGCCCCCGGGCACAGGAGAGACCCAGTACTTC. V and J are TRBV19 and TRBJ2-5; TRBD1 is a possible D gene (5 bases). There are 15 residues in the CDR3. CDR1 and CDR2 from the germline V gene are LNHDA and SQIVND (reference sequence). Deletions cut 3 bases from V and 4 bases from J, with 15 bases between. Combining the CDR3 with reference TRBV19 and TRBJ2-5 gives the whole variable domain DGGITQSPKYLFRKEGQNVTLSCEQNLNHDAMYWYRQDPGQGLRLIYYSQIVNDFQKGDIAEGYSVSREKKESFPLTVTSAQKNPTAFYLCASSMPPGTGETQYFGPGTRLLVL.

This chain joins TRBV7-9 and TRBJ1-2; D unresolved. Germline assignment: CDR1 SEHNR and CDR2 FQNEAQ (reference sequence). The V end lost 5 bases, the J end lost 2 bases, and 24 bases lay between the germline ends. The CDR3 length is 18 residues. The CDR3 region is CASSPIDTNEVENYGYTF. The CDR3 coding sequence is TGTGCCAGCAGCCCTATTGACACCAATGAGGTAGAAAACTATGGCTACACCTTC.

This clone has a single count. The chain is built from TRBV7-9 and TRBJ2-3; tentative D call: TRBD2 (6 bases). CDR1 is SEHNR, CDR2 FQNEAQ, per germline (reference sequence). There are 17 residues in the CDR3. V was cut by 2 bases and J by 1 base, with 16 bases left in between. The CDR3 DNA reads as TGTGCCAGCAGCTTAAATTCTGGGGGGTTCGGCACAGATACGCAGTATTTT. This sequence encodes CASSLNSGGFGTDTQYF.

V usage is TRBV6-5 and J usage is TRBJ2-7; no firm D call. V was pared by 0 bases and J by 2 bases, with 8 bases between. The CDR3 totals 14 residues. The germline gives CDR1 MNHEY, CDR2 SVGAGI. The CDR3 protein is CASSYSPETYEQYF. The CDR3 nucleotides are TGTGCCAGCAGTTACTCGCCAGAAACCTACGAGCAGTACTTC.